This T cell receptor (beta chain) was observed in a study of shared clonotypes between healthy human individuals. Notes on the study in general: Across subsets, estimated richness was generally greater for naive than for memory populations.

Produced via immunoSEQ multiplex PCR; TCRdb's table is partial and in-frame only. The sample shows 2.3 million or so clones, approximately 93% of them seen only once. As for this clone: Its antigen is not identified.

The V gene's germline CDR1 is SGHDT and CDR2 YYEEEE. This CDR3 has 17 amino acids. V was pared by 4 bases and J by 4 bases, with 7 bases of the junction left unmatched. The TCR sequence derives from a man aged 18 to 30 in good health. Some clones in this sample may be carry-over from other donors' samples. The sample was naive CD4+ T cells from PBMCs. Subset given: CD45RA+ positively selected. The chain links TRBV5-6 to TRBJ2-3; TRBD2 agrees at 15 bases. In DNA form, the CDR3 reads TGTGCCAGCAGCCTCTGGACTAGCGGGAGGGGTGCAGATACGCAGTATTTT. Translating it yields CASSLWTSGRGADTQYF.